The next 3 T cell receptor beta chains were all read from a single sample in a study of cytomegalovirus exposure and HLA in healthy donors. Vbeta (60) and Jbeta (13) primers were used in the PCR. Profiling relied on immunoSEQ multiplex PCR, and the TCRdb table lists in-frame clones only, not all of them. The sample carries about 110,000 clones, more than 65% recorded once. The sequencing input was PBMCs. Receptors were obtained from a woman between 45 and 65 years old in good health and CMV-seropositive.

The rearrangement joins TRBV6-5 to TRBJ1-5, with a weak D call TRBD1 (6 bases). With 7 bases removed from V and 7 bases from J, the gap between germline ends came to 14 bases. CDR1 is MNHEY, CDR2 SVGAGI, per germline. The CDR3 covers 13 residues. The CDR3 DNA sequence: TGTGCCAGCAACTCAGGGGTCTGGCAGCCCCAGCATTTT. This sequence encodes CASNSGVWQPQHF.

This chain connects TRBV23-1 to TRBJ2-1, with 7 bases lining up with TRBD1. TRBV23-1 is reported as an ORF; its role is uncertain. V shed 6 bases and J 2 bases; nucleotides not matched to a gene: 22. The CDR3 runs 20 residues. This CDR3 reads CASSPGRGQLKNKTYNEQFF. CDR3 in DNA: TGCGCCAGCAGCCCGGGAAGGGGACAGCTAAAAAATAAAACCTACAATGAGCAGTTCTTC.

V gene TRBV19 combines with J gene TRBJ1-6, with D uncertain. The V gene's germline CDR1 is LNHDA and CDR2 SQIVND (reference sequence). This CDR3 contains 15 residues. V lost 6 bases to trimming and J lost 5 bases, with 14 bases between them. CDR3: CASRQESSDNSPLHF. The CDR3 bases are TGTGCCAGTAGGCAGGAAAGTTCCGATAATTCACCCCTCCACTTT.